Following are 21 T cell receptor beta chains from one sample sequenced in a study of cytotoxic CD8 clonotypes in ibrutinib-treated CLL. Profiling relied on immunoSEQ multiplex PCR, and the TCRdb table lists in-frame clones only, not all of them. The table includes 50,000 to 70,000 clones, approximately 54% detected once. Sequences were derived from PBMCs, sampled at disease progression, from a patient treated with ibrutinib. The source is a human donor with chronic lymphocytic leukemia.

The chain links TRBV7-9 to TRBJ2-7; no firm D call. CDR3 length: 11 amino acids. Germline V lookup: CDR1 SEHNR, CDR2 FQNEAQ (reference sequence). The V end was cut by 5 bases, the J end by 3 bases, with 5 bases between. The CDR3 region has the DNA TGTGCCAGCAGCCCCCTCTACGAGCAGTACTTC. It yields the protein CASSPLYEQYF.

The CDR3 sequence is CASSAGEMKTQYF. DNA of the CDR3: TGTGCCAGCAGCGCGGGGGAAATGAAGACCCAGTACTTC. The chain employs TRBV5-6 and TRBJ2-5, with 7 bases that match TRBD2. Germline CDR1 and CDR2: SGHDT and YYEEEE. Trimming at V came to 4 bases and at J to 6 bases, leaving 6 bases not matched to a gene. This CDR3 has 13 amino acids.

V and J are TRBV5-1 and TRBJ2-7; 8 bases match TRBD1. V gave up 4 bases and J gave up 4 bases; unmatched junction bases: 7. The CDR3 consists of 14 residues. Germline lookup yields CDR1 SGHRS and CDR2 YFSETQ. For the CDR3, the DNA is TGCGCCAGCAGCACCCGACAGGGGACTTACGAGCAGTACTTC. As protein: CASSTRQGTYEQYF.

The V and J genes are TRBV10-3 and TRBJ2-1; tentative D call: TRBD2 (6 bases). Looked up from germline, CDR1 is ENHRY and CDR2 is SYGVKD. This CDR3 is 14 amino acids long. The V and J ends lost 8 bases and 0 bases respectively, with 11 bases between them. CDR3 protein: CAIRAGNSYNEQFF. The CDR3 DNA follows: TGTGCCATCCGGGCGGGGAACTCCTACAATGAGCAGTTCTTC.

The sample holds a few counts of this clone. The CDR3 protein is CASSSQTAKAFF. The CDR3 coding sequence is TGTGCCAGCAGTTCTCAGACAGCCAAAGCTTTCTTT. The chain combines TRBV28 with TRBJ1-1; D is possibly TRBD1 (5 bases). CDR1 is MDHEN, CDR2 SYDVKM, per germline. V lost 4 bases to trimming and J lost 9 bases, with 12 bases between them. This CDR3 has 12 residues.

The V and J genes are TRBV28 and TRBJ2-1; D is uncertain. CDR3 length: 13 amino acids. CDR1 and CDR2 from the germline V gene are MDHEN and SYDVKM. Trimming pared 7 bases from V and 9 bases from J, leaving 16 bases between. Here the CDR3 reads CASKNFLVGEQFF. The CDR3 DNA reads TGTGCCAGCAAAAATTTTCTGGTGGGTGAGCAGTTCTTC.

As for this clone: Sequence at one end of the junction differs from germline and may be a read error. The chain has TRBV7-7 and TRBJ2-7, with 9 bases identical to TRBD1. Per the germline V gene, CDR1 is SSHAT and CDR2 is FNYEAQ (reference sequence). This CDR3 has 14 residues. This CDR3 reads CASSQGQGFYEQYF. The CDR3 nucleotides are TGTGCTAGCAGCCAAGGACAGGGGTTCTACGAGCAGTACTTC.

The rearrangement uses TRBV27 and TRBJ2-5; 13 bases line up with TRBD2. The length of the CDR3 is 17 residues. In germline, CDR1 is MNHEY, CDR2 SMNVEV (reference sequence). V gave up 6 bases and J gave up 4 bases; unmatched junction bases: 11. The DNA of the CDR3 is TGTGCCAGCAGCCCGCGGACTAGCGGGAGAAAAGGAGAGACCCAGTACTTC. It specifies CASSPRTSGRKGETQYF.

This clone was picked up a small number of times. The chain uses TRBV7-9 and TRBJ1-2, with D unresolved. Germline lookup yields CDR1 SEHNR and CDR2 FQNEAQ (reference sequence). V gave up 1 base and J gave up 0 bases, with 9 bases separating them. CDR3 length equals 15 residues. This CDR3 is CASSLVLGTNYGYTF. In nucleotides, the CDR3 is TGTGCCAGCAGCTTAGTTCTGGGGACTAACTATGGCTACACCTTC.

The chain links TRBV4-1 to TRBJ2-7; D ambiguous. The CDR3 runs to 14 residues. The V gene's germline CDR1 is MGHRA and CDR2 YSYEKL. The ends were cut back, 4 bases at V and 3 bases at J, with 13 bases in the middle. The CDR3 loop is CASSPLRAGYEQYF. The CDR3 DNA reads TGCGCCAGCAGCCCCTTAAGGGCCGGCTACGAGCAGTACTTC.

The genes are TRBV5-6 and TRBJ2-1; 7 bases are a match to TRBD2. CDR3 length: 14 residues. V shed 4 bases and J 12 bases; nucleotides not matched to a gene: 13. Germline-derived CDR1 and CDR2 are SGHDT and YYEEEE. CDR3: CASSPGGLTETQFF. The CDR3 bases are TGTGCCAGCAGCCCGGGGGGACTAACCGAAACGCAGTTCTTC.

This sequence joins TRBV6-5 and TRBJ1-4; D uncertain. Germline V CDR1 and CDR2: MNHEY, SVGAGI. The CDR3 loop spans 13 amino acids. V lost 5 bases and J lost 8, with 12 bases in between. The CDR3 DNA sequence: TGTGCCAGCAGTAACGGGGTAGGGGAAAAACTGTTTTTT. Protein: CASSNGVGEKLFF.

V usage is TRBV27 and J usage is TRBJ2-7; D perhaps matches TRBD1 (5 bases). V was trimmed by 4 bases and J by 5 bases, leaving 9 bases between them. The CDR3 has 12 residues. CDR1 and CDR2 (germline): MNHEY, SMNVEV (reference sequence). The CDR3, as DNA: TGTGCCAGCAGTTCCAGGGCCAACGAGCAGTACTTC. Its protein is CASSSRANEQYF.

This clone came up once. The chain employs TRBV27 and TRBJ2-6; D not certain. Trimming stripped 5 bases from V and 3 bases from J, with 17 bases between. The CDR3 is made up of 17 amino acids. Germline CDR1 and CDR2: MNHEY and SMNVEV (reference sequence). The CDR3 DNA sequence: TGTGCCAGCAGTCCGGCCTCGAGCCTGGGTGGGGCCAACGTCCTGACTTTC. It yields the protein CASSPASSLGGANVLTF.

This chain links TRBV7-6 with TRBJ1-5, with D unresolved. Trimming pared 0 bases from V and 4 bases from J, leaving 16 bases between. This CDR3 contains 17 residues. Germline CDR1 reads SGHVS; CDR2 reads FNYEAQ. The CDR3 sequence is CASSLAILGAVNQPQHF. CDR3 DNA: TGTGCCAGCAGCTTAGCGATATTGGGAGCCGTGAATCAGCCCCAGCATTTT.

DNA of the CDR3: TGCAGCGTTGAAACAGGGAACTATGGCTACACCTTC. Its protein product is CSVETGNYGYTF. The gene calls are TRBV29-1 and TRBJ1-2; D is possibly TRBD1 (6 bases). Looked up from germline, CDR1 is SQVTM and CDR2 is ANQGSEA. This CDR3 comprises 12 residues. V was clipped by 2 bases and J by 2 bases, with 6 bases between them.

This clone was recorded only once. The V call is TRBV9, the J call TRBJ2-3, with 9 bases aligning to TRBD2. This CDR3 contains 16 residues. Germline V gives CDR1 SGDLS, CDR2 YYNGEE. V gave up 0 bases and J gave up 1 base; unmatched junction bases: 3. This CDR3 reads CASSVDVAGGTDTQYF. CDR3 nucleotides: TGTGCCAGCAGCGTAGATGTAGCGGGAGGCACAGATACGCAGTATTTT.

The chain uses TRBV2 and TRBJ2-2, with TRBD2 matching over 14 bases. The CDR3 spans 18 residues. CDR1 and CDR2 (germline): SNHLY, FYNNEI. V dropped 5 bases and J dropped 5; count of bases not matched to a gene: 10. The CDR3 sequence: CASSLMTSGRGGTGELFF. The CDR3 region has the DNA TGTGCCAGCAGTCTCATGACTAGCGGGAGGGGCGGAACCGGGGAGCTGTTTTTT. The full variable domain, its missing parts supplied by reference TRBV2 and TRBJ2-2, is EPEVTQTPSHQVTQMGQEVILRCVPISNHLYFYWYRQILGQKVEFLVSFYNNEISEKSEIFDDQFSVERPDGSNFTLKIRSTKLEDSAMYFCASSLMTSGRGGTGELFFGEGSRLTVL.

The chain links TRBV5-1 to TRBJ1-1; no clear D gene. V lost 0 bases, J lost 2 bases, and 8 bases lay in between. CDR1 and CDR2 from the germline V gene are SGHRS and YFSETQ. The CDR3 covers 14 residues. The CDR3 sequence: CASSLDPINTEAFF. The CDR3 DNA reads TGCGCCAGCAGCTTGGATCCGATAAACACTGAAGCTTTCTTT.

The chain couples TRBV9 to TRBJ2-7; 11 bases align to TRBD2. There are 17 residues in the CDR3. The ends lost 0 bases at V and 2 bases at J; junction bases unmatched: 7. The germline V gene encodes CDR1 SGDLS and CDR2 YYNGEE. The CDR3 bases are TGTGCCAGCAGCGTAGGCTCCGTAGCGGGGGGGACCTACGAGCAGTACTTC. Its translation is CASSVGSVAGGTYEQYF.

This sequence joins TRBV5-6 and TRBJ2-7; D is perhaps TRBD1 (5 bases). Germline CDR1 reads SGHDT; CDR2 reads YYEEEE. CDR3 length equals 15 residues. V was pared by 0 bases and J by 3 bases, with 13 bases between. CDR3 protein: CASSLAVTGFYEQYF. CDR3 in DNA: TGTGCCAGCAGCTTGGCGGTTACAGGATTCTACGAGCAGTACTTC.